The 2 T cell receptor beta chains below all came from one sample that was sequenced in a study of blood T cell repertoires in COVID-19. Profiled with immunoSEQ multiplex PCR; TCRdb holds only in-frame clones, not every one. The sample yields about 300,000 clones, about 90% seen once. The sequenced sample consisted of peripheral blood. The receptor source for this set is a woman between 50 and 59 years old with COVID-19, enrolled during active disease.

V usage is TRBV7-9 and J usage is TRBJ2-1; 13 nucleotides agree with TRBD2. Germline assignment: CDR1 SEHNR and CDR2 FQNEAQ (reference sequence). The CDR3 is 19 amino acids. With 5 bases clipped from V and 4 bases from J, the junction kept 14 bases outside the gene matches. The CDR3 loop reads CASSSGTSGIGAGYNEQFF. CDR3 sequence (DNA): TGTGCCAGCAGCAGCGGGACTAGCGGGATCGGGGCGGGATACAATGAGCAGTTCTTC.

The V and J genes are TRBV27 and TRBJ1-4, with D hard to call. The CDR3 length is 13 residues. The ends were cut back, 4 bases at V and 4 bases at J, with 7 bases in the middle. CDR1 MNHEY and CDR2 SMNVEV come from the germline V gene (reference sequence). CDR3 coding DNA: TGTGCCAGCAGTTCACAGTTTAATGAAAAACTGTTTTTT. Translation: CASSSQFNEKLFF.